Listed below are T cell receptor beta chains from one sample, sequenced in a study of cytomegalovirus exposure and HLA in healthy donors. TCRdb keeps only in-frame clones here, not all; method: immunoSEQ multiplex PCR. The sample contains 120,000 or so clones, 70% to 90% of which appear only once. The specimen was PBMCs. Receptor source: a woman younger than 30 in good health and CMV-seronegative. The CDR3 runs from the conserved cysteine through the conserved F or W. D genes are given only for firm matches. Some rows mark clone size as missing; the rest say once, few, many or name a class of expanded clone.

V gene: TRBV28; clone size: NA; J gene: TRBJ2-7; D gene: NA; CDR3 DNA: TGTGCCAGCAGTTTACTCCGCCAGGAACAGTACTTC; CDR3 protein: CASSLLRQEQYF
V gene: TRBV15; clone size: NA; J gene: TRBJ1-4; D gene: NA; CDR3 DNA: TGTGCCACCAGCAGAGATCCGACAGGAGTAAATGAAAAACTGTTTTTT; CDR3 protein: CATSRDPTGVNEKLFF
V gene: TRBV7-8; clone size: NA; J gene: TRBJ1-3; D gene: TRBD1; CDR3 DNA: TGTGCCAGCAGCCGTAATACAGGGGTTTCTGGAAACACCATATATTTT; CDR3 protein: CASSRNTGVSGNTIYF
V gene: TRBV2; clone size: NA; J gene: TRBJ1-5; D gene: NA; CDR3 DNA: TGTGCCAGCAGTGAAGGGGGAGGTAATCAGCCCCAGCATTTT; CDR3 protein: CASSEGGGNQPQHF
V gene: TRBV7-8; clone size: NA; J gene: TRBJ1-6; D gene: TRBD1; CDR3 DNA: TGTGCCAGCAGCTTAATCAGGGGGACTAATTCACCCCTCCACTTT; CDR3 protein: CASSLIRGTNSPLHF
V gene: TRBV6-5; clone size: NA; J gene: TRBJ2-1; D gene: TRBD2; CDR3 DNA: TGTGCCAGCAGTTACTCGGATTCTAGCGGGGCAATGATCTTC; CDR3 protein: CASSYSDSSGAMIF
V gene: TRBV5-1; clone size: NA; J gene: TRBJ2-1; D gene: TRBD2; CDR3 DNA: TGCGCCAGCAGCTTGGCCGCTGGCGGGGGTACTGGTGAGCAGTTCTTC; CDR3 protein: CASSLAAGGGTGEQFF
V gene: TRBV4-2; clone size: NA; J gene: TRBJ2-1; D gene: TRBD1; CDR3 DNA: TGTGCCAGCAGTCCCAACCAACTGACAGGGGGCAATGAGCAGTTCTTC; CDR3 protein: CASSPNQLTGGNEQFF
V gene: TRBV30; clone size: NA; J gene: TRBJ2-6; D gene: NA; CDR3 DNA: TGTGCCTGGAACCTCATCCGACAGGGAGGAAGACCTGGGGCCAACGTCCTGACTTTC; CDR3 protein: CAWNLIRQGGRPGANVLTF
V gene: TRBV5-1; clone size: NA; J gene: TRBJ2-7; D gene: TRBD1; CDR3 DNA: TGCGCCAGCAGCTTACAGGGGTCCTACGAGCAGTACTTC; CDR3 protein: CASSLQGSYEQYF
V gene: TRBV29-1; clone size: NA; J gene: TRBJ2-1; D gene: TRBD2; CDR3 DNA: TGCAGCGTCCGTTCCCACGGGGCGGGGGGGCCGTGGTATGAGCAGTTCTTC; CDR3 protein: CSVRSHGAGGPWYEQFF
V gene: TRBV5-6; clone size: NA; J gene: TRBJ2-3; D gene: NA; CDR3 DNA: TGTGCCAGCAGAGAGGACAGTAGCACAGATACGCAGTATTTT; CDR3 protein: CASREDSSTDTQYF
V gene: TRBV7-3; clone size: NA; J gene: TRBJ1-2; D gene: TRBD1; CDR3 DNA: TGTGCCAGCAGCACCGCCGGGACAGATTATGGCTACACCTTC; CDR3 protein: CASSTAGTDYGYTF
V gene: TRBV11-3; clone size: NA; J gene: TRBJ2-2; D gene: TRBD1; CDR3 DNA: TGTGCCAGCAGCTCCTATCTAGGACAGGGACTCGCGAACACCGGGGAGCTGTTTTTT; CDR3 protein: CASSSYLGQGLANTGELFF
V gene: TRBV28; clone size: NA; J gene: TRBJ2-7; D gene: NA; CDR3 DNA: TGTGCCAGCAGGACGACAGACTACGAGCAGTACTTC; CDR3 protein: CASRTTDYEQYF
V gene: TRBV28; clone size: NA; J gene: TRBJ1-2; D gene: TRBD1; CDR3 DNA: TGTGCCAGCACCCTCGGGGACAGGGAGTTCAATGGCTACACCTTC; CDR3 protein: CASTLGDREFNGYTF
V gene: TRBV5-1; clone size: NA; J gene: TRBJ2-5; D gene: TRBD1; CDR3 DNA: TGCGCCAGCAGCCAGGGACAGTTCCAAGAGACCCAGTACTTC; CDR3 protein: CASSQGQFQETQYF
V gene: TRBV9; clone size: few; J gene: TRBJ2-1; D gene: TRBD2; CDR3 DNA: TGTGCCAGCAGCCCCTCAGCGGGAGGCTTGTCCTACAATGAGCAGTTCTTC; CDR3 protein: CASSPSAGGLSYNEQFF
V gene: TRBV6-5; clone size: few; J gene: TRBJ2-5; D gene: TRBD2; CDR3 DNA: TGTGCCAGCAGTGTTCTGGGGGGGGAGACCCAGTACTTC; CDR3 protein: CASSVLGGETQYF
V gene: TRBV9; clone size: NA; J gene: TRBJ1-5; D gene: TRBD1; CDR3 DNA: TGTGCCAGCAGCGCGGAGCCGCAGGGGGATCAGCCCCAGCATTTT; CDR3 protein: CASSAEPQGDQPQHF
V gene: TRBV5-4; clone size: NA; J gene: TRBJ1-2; D gene: TRBD1; CDR3 DNA: TGTGCCAGCAGCTACGACAGGGACGGGATCTATGGCTACACCTTC; CDR3 protein: CASSYDRDGIYGYTF
V gene: TRBV5-4; clone size: NA; J gene: TRBJ2-5; D gene: TRBD2; CDR3 DNA: TGTGCCAGCAGGCCGCCGGCGGGAGCACAAGAGACCCAGTACTTC; CDR3 protein: CASRPPAGAQETQYF
V gene: TRBV6-5; clone size: NA; J gene: TRBJ1-2; D gene: NA; CDR3 DNA: TGTGCCAGCAGTTACGAGTTCAACTATGGCTACACCTTC; CDR3 protein: CASSYEFNYGYTF
V gene: TRBV4-3; clone size: once; J gene: TRBJ2-1; D gene: TRBD2; CDR3 DNA: TGCGCCAGCAGCCAAGGGGTTGTGCGGGAGGGCCCTGGAAATGAGCAGTTCTTC; CDR3 protein: CASSQGVVREGPGNEQFF
V gene: TRBV7-3; clone size: NA; J gene: TRBJ2-3; D gene: TRBD1; CDR3 DNA: TGTGCCAGTTCTACAGGGGGCGTAGATACGCAGTATTTT; CDR3 protein: CASSTGGVDTQYF
V gene: TRBV5-1; clone size: NA; J gene: TRBJ2-7; D gene: TRBD1; CDR3 DNA: TGCGCCAGCAGCTTCCGGGACAGGGCACACGAGCAGTACTTC; CDR3 protein: CASSFRDRAHEQYF
V gene: TRBV7-9; clone size: once; J gene: TRBJ2-7; D gene: NA; CDR3 DNA: TGTGCCAGCAGCTTAGTAGGGAATCTAGCTACCTACGAGCAGTACTTC; CDR3 protein: CASSLVGNLATYEQYF
V gene: TRBV27; clone size: NA; J gene: TRBJ2-3; D gene: TRBD2; CDR3 DNA: TGTGCCAGCAGTTTTCGGGGGGTGACTTATACGCAGTATTTT; CDR3 protein: CASSFRGVTYTQYF
V gene: TRBV7-2; clone size: NA; J gene: TRBJ1-1; D gene: TRBD1; CDR3 DNA: TGTGCCAGCAGCCTGTGGGGACAGGGGGGAGGAACTGAAGCTTTCTTT; CDR3 protein: CASSLWGQGGGTEAFF
V gene: TRBV5-1; clone size: once; J gene: TRBJ2-7; D gene: NA; CDR3 DNA: TGCGCCAGCAGCTTGGCCCAAGCGGGTATCTCCTACGAGCAGTACTTC; CDR3 protein: CASSLAQAGISYEQYF
V gene: TRBV6-1; clone size: NA; J gene: TRBJ1-2; D gene: NA; CDR3 DNA: TGTGCCAGCAGTGAGGGCAACGTCTATGGCTACACCTTC; CDR3 protein: CASSEGNVYGYTF
V gene: TRBV2; clone size: NA; J gene: TRBJ2-1; D gene: NA; CDR3 DNA: TGTGCCAGCAGTGAAGGGGCAGTGAGCTCCTACAATGAGCAGTTCTTC; CDR3 protein: CASSEGAVSSYNEQFF
V gene: TRBV9; clone size: NA; J gene: TRBJ2-2; D gene: TRBD1; CDR3 DNA: TGTGCCAGCAGCAAGAGGACAGGGGGCGCCGGGCCCGGGGAGCTGTTTTTT; CDR3 protein: CASSKRTGGAGPGELFF
V gene: TRBV6-1; clone size: NA; J gene: TRBJ2-3; D gene: TRBD2; CDR3 DNA: TGTGCCAGCAGTGTCGGGCGGGGGGCTTACACAGATACGCAGTATTTT; CDR3 protein: CASSVGRGAYTDTQYF
V gene: TRBV11-3; clone size: NA; J gene: TRBJ2-4; D gene: NA; CDR3 DNA: TGTGCCAGCAGACCTGGCTCAGGAGCCAAAAACATTCAGTACTTC; CDR3 protein: CASRPGSGAKNIQYF
V gene: TRBV7-8; clone size: NA; J gene: TRBJ1-1; D gene: TRBD1; CDR3 DNA: TGTGCCAGCAGCTTAGGGGAACAGGGGATATACACTGAAGCTTTCTTT; CDR3 protein: CASSLGEQGIYTEAFF
V gene: TRBV11-2; clone size: NA; J gene: TRBJ1-6; D gene: NA; CDR3 DNA: TGTGCCAGCAGCTTCGGCCTAGGGGGGGGGAGTCCCTATAATTCACCCCTCCACTTT; CDR3 protein: CASSFGLGGGSPYNSPLHF
V gene: TRBV27; clone size: NA; J gene: TRBJ2-1; D gene: TRBD2; CDR3 DNA: TGTGCCAGCAACCTGGGGACTAGCGGGGGTAATGAGCAGTTCTTC; CDR3 protein: CASNLGTSGGNEQFF
V gene: TRBV10-3; clone size: NA; J gene: TRBJ2-7; D gene: TRBD2; CDR3 DNA: TGTGCCATCAGTGGAACCAGCGGGGCCTCCTACGAGCAGTACTTC; CDR3 protein: CAISGTSGASYEQYF
V gene: TRBV18; clone size: NA; J gene: TRBJ1-4; D gene: NA; CDR3 DNA: TGTGCCAGCTCACCACAGGGGGCTAATGAAAAACTGTTTTTT; CDR3 protein: CASSPQGANEKLFF
V gene: TRBV27; clone size: NA; J gene: TRBJ2-5; D gene: TRBD2; CDR3 DNA: TGTGCCAGCAGTATGCGGGGGGTACAAGAGACCCAGTACTTC; CDR3 protein: CASSMRGVQETQYF
V gene: TRBV28; clone size: NA; J gene: TRBJ2-3; D gene: TRBD2; CDR3 DNA: TGTGCCAGCAGCGGGCTGGGACTAGCGGGAGGTAGGGTAGATACGCAGTATTTT; CDR3 protein: CASSGLGLAGGRVDTQYF
V gene: TRBV18; clone size: NA; J gene: TRBJ2-7; D gene: TRBD1; CDR3 DNA: TGTGCCAGCTCACTCCGGGACAGGGATTCCGAGCAGTACTTC; CDR3 protein: CASSLRDRDSEQYF
V gene: TRBV11-2; clone size: NA; J gene: TRBJ2-7; D gene: NA; CDR3 DNA: TGTGCCAGCACCCAGGGCGGGGTGTTCTACGAGCAGTACTTC; CDR3 protein: CASTQGGVFYEQYF
V gene: TRBV5-4; clone size: NA; J gene: TRBJ1-2; D gene: NA; CDR3 DNA: TGTGCCAGCAGCCCGAAGGGGCGGCCTTATGGCTACACCTTC; CDR3 protein: CASSPKGRPYGYTF
V gene: TRBV28; clone size: once; J gene: TRBJ2-5; D gene: TRBD2; CDR3 DNA: TGTGCCAGCAGTGAACGAAGCGGGGAAGGGGAGACCCAGTACTTC; CDR3 protein: CASSERSGEGETQYF
V gene: TRBV30; clone size: NA; J gene: TRBJ2-2; D gene: TRBD1; CDR3 DNA: TGTGCCTGGAAAAGGACAGGAGGCGCCGGGGAGCTGTTTTTT; CDR3 protein: CAWKRTGGAGELFF
V gene: TRBV5-4; clone size: NA; J gene: TRBJ1-2; D gene: TRBD1; CDR3 DNA: TGTGCCAGCAGCTTCCGGACAGGGCGCAACTATGGCTACACCTTC; CDR3 protein: CASSFRTGRNYGYTF
V gene: TRBV9; clone size: NA; J gene: TRBJ2-3; D gene: TRBD2; CDR3 DNA: TGTGCCAGCAGCGTAGCGGGAGGGCCCATAGATACGCAGTATTTT; CDR3 protein: CASSVAGGPIDTQYF
V gene: TRBV19; clone size: once; J gene: TRBJ2-7; D gene: NA; CDR3 DNA: TGTGCCAGTAGTATAGGCGGGTCTGGTATGGAGCAGTACTTC; CDR3 protein: CASSIGGSGMEQYF
V gene: TRBV7-8; clone size: once; J gene: TRBJ2-7; D gene: NA; CDR3 DNA: TGTGCCAGCAGCCCCCTGGGGAGCTCCTACGAGCAGTACTTC; CDR3 protein: CASSPLGSSYEQYF
V gene: TRBV6-1; clone size: once; J gene: TRBJ2-3; D gene: TRBD2; CDR3 DNA: TGTGCCAGCAGTGGGACTAGCGGGGGGGCAGATACGCAGTATTTT; CDR3 protein: CASSGTSGGADTQYF
V gene: TRBV5-6; clone size: NA; J gene: TRBJ2-1; D gene: TRBD1; CDR3 DNA: TGTGCCAGCAGCCTGGGACAGGGGTTCTACAATGAGCAGTTCTTC; CDR3 protein: CASSLGQGFYNEQFF
V gene: TRBV30; clone size: NA; J gene: TRBJ1-2; D gene: NA; CDR3 DNA: TGTGCCTGGAGTGTAGGGGACTACTTATATGGCTACACCTTC; CDR3 protein: CAWSVGDYLYGYTF